The 18 T cell receptor beta chains below come from one sample, sequenced in a study of cytomegalovirus exposure and HLA in healthy donors. PCR primers comprised 60 Vbeta and 13 Jbeta primers. The table came from immunoSEQ multiplex PCR; TCRdb's copy has only in-frame clones and leaves some out. The sample holds 150,000 or so clones, around 72% seen once. The sample consisted of PBMCs. Source of these receptors: a woman between 50 and 59 years old in good health and CMV-seropositive.

V is TRBV4-3 and J is TRBJ2-3; 10 bases agree with TRBD2. Trimming took 2 bases from V and 12 from J; bases not matched to a gene: 2. The CDR3 runs to 12 residues. CDR1 is LGHNA, CDR2 YSLEER, per germline. Here the CDR3 reads CASSQTSGTQYF. The CDR3 DNA is TGCGCCAGCAGCCAAACTAGCGGGACCCAGTATTTT.

V usage is TRBV4-1 and J usage is TRBJ1-3, with a weak D call TRBD1 (6 bases). Germline V gene lookup returns CDR1 MGHRA and CDR2 YSYEKL. V was cut by 1 base and J by 0 bases, with 19 bases left in between. The CDR3 has 19 amino acids. CDR3 amino acids: CASSQGSTGTFISGNTIYF. DNA for the CDR3: TGCGCCAGCAGCCAAGGATCGACCGGGACATTCATCTCTGGAAACACCATATATTTT.

This clone was seen only a few times. This rearrangement joins TRBV9 to TRBJ2-5; 10 bases fit TRBD2. Germline V gene data show CDR1 as SGDLS and CDR2 as YYNGEE. V lost 3 bases and J lost 1; bases outside the gene matches: 0. The CDR3 has 14 amino acids. CDR3 nucleotide sequence: TGTGCCAGCAGCGGGACTAGCGGCCAAGAGACCCAGTACTTC. Residues: CASSGTSGQETQYF.

The chain combines TRBV7-8 with TRBJ1-5; TRBD1 matches 8 bases. Trimming took 5 bases from V and 1 from J; bases not matched to a gene: 7. The CDR3 runs 16 residues. CDR1 is SGHVS and CDR2 is FQNEAQ in the germline V gene. CDR3 nucleotide sequence: TGTGCCAGCAGCATAACAGGGGGAGGCAGCAATCAGCCCCAGCATTTT. Translated: CASSITGGGSNQPQHF.

This clone was detected once. V usage is TRBV5-1 and J usage is TRBJ2-1; TRBD2 agrees at 7 bases. The trim removed 4 bases at V and 4 bases at J, leaving 8 bases unmatched. The CDR3 has 15 residues. CDR1 and CDR2 from the germline V gene are SGHRS and YFSETQ. The CDR3 DNA sequence: TGCGCCAGCAGCCGCGGGAGCGGGTCTTACAATGAGCAGTTCTTC. It codes for CASSRGSGSYNEQFF.

The gene calls are TRBV7-6 and TRBJ1-2; TRBD1 matches at 11 bases. This CDR3 has 13 residues. V shed 4 bases, J shed 8 bases, and the junction held 3 bases outside the gene matches. Germline V lookup: CDR1 SGHVS, CDR2 FNYEAQ. The CDR3: CASSSRDRGGYTF. The CDR3 bases are TGTGCCAGCAGCTCCCGGGACAGGGGGGGCTACACCTTC.

This chain joins TRBV13 and TRBJ2-7; TRBD1 agrees at 7 bases. Germline V gene lookup returns CDR1 PRHDT and CDR2 FYEKMQ (reference sequence). V dropped 4 bases and J dropped 3; count of bases not matched to a gene: 12. The CDR3 has 16 residues. CDR3 in DNA: TGTGCCAGCAGCTCACGGAAACAGGGGACCTACTACGAGCAGTACTTC. This sequence encodes CASSSRKQGTYYEQYF. The variable domain in full, with the rest retrieved from reference TRBV13 and TRBJ2-7, is AAGVIQSPRHLIKEKRETATLKCYPIPRHDTVYWYQQGPGQDPQFLISFYEKMQSDKGSIPDRFSAQQFSDYHSELNMSSLELGDSALYFCASSSRKQGTYYEQYFGPGTRLTVT.

In this sample, this clone turned up a few times. V usage is TRBV5-6 and J usage is TRBJ2-3; possibly TRBD1 for D (5 bases). CDR3 length: 16 residues. Per germline, CDR1 SGHDT and CDR2 YYEEEE. Deletions cut 4 bases from V and 1 base from J, with 16 bases between. This chain's CDR3 is CASSPRWGLGTDTQYF. The CDR3 DNA reads TGTGCCAGCAGCCCCAGATGGGGCTTGGGCACAGATACGCAGTATTTT.

The chain recombines TRBV11-2 with TRBJ2-7; no firm D call. There are 13 residues in the CDR3. Germline CDR1 is SGHAT and CDR2 is FQNNGV. Trimming took off 5 bases at V and 1 base at J, with 9 bases between the two ends. The CDR3 DNA is TGTGCCAGCAGCCACTTAGAGTCCTACGAGCAGTACTTC. Translating it yields CASSHLESYEQYF.

The chain recombines TRBV11-2 with TRBJ2-3; 9 positions match TRBD1. This CDR3 spans 14 amino acids. V trimming: 5 bases; J trimming: 4 bases; junction bases outside the gene matches: 4. The germline CDR1 and CDR2 sequences are SGHAT and FQNNGV. CDR3 region: CASSGQGRSDTQYF. In DNA, the CDR3 is TGTGCCAGCAGCGGACAGGGGCGCTCAGATACGCAGTATTTT.

The genes are TRBV13 and TRBJ1-1; the D is unclear. The CDR3 is made up of 14 amino acids. Germline values: CDR1 PRHDT, CDR2 FYEKMQ (reference sequence). Trimming shortened V by 0 bases and J by 3 bases, and 8 bases separated the two germline ends. The CDR3 region is CASSLGGWDTEAFF. In nucleotides, the CDR3 is TGTGCCAGCAGCTTAGGGGGCTGGGACACTGAAGCTTTCTTT.

The count of this clone is one. As DNA, the CDR3 is TGTGCCAGCAGCGGACTAGCGCTGGGGGAGCAGTTCTTC. Encoded protein: CASSGLALGEQFF. This chain joins TRBV27 and TRBJ2-1; 9 nucleotides agree with TRBD2. V gave up 6 bases and J gave up 10 bases; unmatched junction bases: 7. CDR3 length equals 13 residues. Per the germline V gene, CDR1 is MNHEY and CDR2 is SMNVEV (reference sequence).

The rearrangement uses TRBV30 and TRBJ2-3; 8 bases are a match to TRBD1. CDR3 length: 18 amino acids. V lost 1 base and J lost 2; bases outside the gene matches: 14. CDR1 GTSNPN and CDR2 SVGIG come from the germline V gene (reference sequence). CDR3 coding DNA: TGTGCCTGGAGTGCAACCCCAACCGGGACAGGCCCCACAGATACGCAGTATTTT. This sequence encodes CAWSATPTGTGPTDTQYF.

The V and J genes are TRBV18 and TRBJ1-1; 8 bases line up with TRBD1. Germline V gene lookup returns CDR1 KGHSH and CDR2 LQKENI. The CDR3 runs 13 residues. The V and J ends lost 3 bases and 10 bases, in that order; junction bases with no gene match: 7. In DNA form, the CDR3 reads TGTGCCAGCTCACCCGACAGGGGATTCAGAGCTTTCTTT. Encoded protein: CASSPDRGFRAFF.

This clone has just a few counts. The rearrangement joins TRBV4-1 to TRBJ2-4; 7 bases are a match to TRBD1. The CDR3 is made up of 18 amino acids. Germline CDR1 reads MGHRA; CDR2 reads YSYEKL. V shed 1 base, J shed 0 bases, and the junction held 9 bases outside the gene matches. CDR3 DNA: TGCGCCAGCAGCCAAGGGGGACAGCTGTATCTAGCCAAAAACATTCAGTACTTC. Amino acids: CASSQGGQLYLAKNIQYF.

The chain has TRBV7-3 and TRBJ2-1, with 11 bases fitting TRBD2. Per the germline V gene, CDR1 is SGHTA and CDR2 is FQGTGA. The length of the CDR3 is 17 residues. J was trimmed by 8 bases and V by 4 bases; bases with no gene match: 13. The chain's CDR3 is CASSSPGETSGTHEQFF. The CDR3 DNA reads TGTGCCAGCAGCTCGCCGGGGGAGACTAGCGGGACGCATGAGCAGTTCTTC. The full variable domain, completed using reference TRBV7-3 and TRBJ2-1, is GAGVSQTPSNKVTEKGKYVELRCDPISGHTALYWYRQSLGQGPEFLIYFQGTGAADDSGLPNDRFFAVRPEGSVSTLKIQRTERGDSAVYLCASSSPGETSGTHEQFFGPGTRLTVL.

The chain couples TRBV28 to TRBJ2-3, with TRBD2 matching 13 bases. V lost 4 bases to trimming and J lost 4 bases; unmatched junction nucleotides: 8. CDR3 length equals 17 residues. In germline, CDR1 is MDHEN, CDR2 SYDVKM. The DNA for the CDR3 is TGTGCCAGCAGTTCCCTAGGACTAGCGGGAGAGTCAGATACGCAGTATTTT. This codes for CASSSLGLAGESDTQYF.

The rearrangement uses TRBV11-2 and TRBJ2-7; D perhaps matches TRBD2 (5 bases). The CDR3 loop spans 14 amino acids. Germline CDR1 SGHAT, CDR2 FQNNGV. V lost 3 bases to trimming and J lost 0 bases, with 9 bases between them. CDR3 amino acids: CASSLGGYSYEQYF. The CDR3 coding sequence is TGTGCCAGCAGCTTGGGCGGGTACTCCTACGAGCAGTACTTC. Supplemented by reference TRBV11-2 and TRBJ2-7, the full variable domain reads EAGVAQSPRYKIIEKRQSVAFWCNPISGHATLYWYQQILGQGPKLLIQFQNNGVVDDSQLPKDRFSAERLKGVDSTLKIQPAKLEDSAVYLCASSLGGYSYEQYFGPGTRLTVT.